This is a list of T cell receptor beta chains from one sample in a study of cytomegalovirus exposure and HLA in healthy donors. Assay used: immunoSEQ multiplex PCR; TCRdb lists only in-frame clones, some missing. The sample data list around 160,000 clones. Sequenced: PBMCs. The receptors stem from a woman aged 50 to 60 in good health and CMV-seronegative. CDR3s include the opening cysteine and the closing phenylalanine or tryptophan. The order of the fields is V gene, CDR3 protein.

>TRBV11-2
CASSLGTGNYGYTF
>TRBV19
CASKKIWGEDPSVQPQHF
>TRBV15
CATSRGQAASEAFF
>TRBV7-7
CASSLGQANEQFF
>TRBV18
CASSPPYRASGTEAFF
>TRBV29-1
CSVEAVAGTSEAFF
>TRBV27
CASSLRGGSTDTQYF
>TRBV2
CASSESSGAVDEQYF
>TRBV7-8
CASSLEGVVAFF
>TRBV9
CASSVGGTEAFF
>TRBV6-5
CASRALDRGTEAFF
>TRBV19
CASSYLTSRTDYGYTF
>TRBV6-6
CASSNSNRVPNYGYTF
>TRBV7-7
CASSPYGGPNGELFF
>TRBV7-2
CASSPTVGGYEQYF
>TRBV7-2
CASSLATGTSYEQFF
>TRBV4-2
CASSQNRASGGAGETQYF
>TRBV11-2
CASSLDRDNEQFF
>TRBV27
CASSLDRAFNQPQHF
>TRBV7-3
CASSLAGGVDTQYF
>TRBV7-9
CASSLAKGGPETQYF
>TRBV27
CASSYDPGMNTEAFF
>TRBV11-3
CASSRQGESGNTIYF
>TRBV7-8
CASSLERRSGDTYEQYF
>TRBV9
CASSDTGTGPNTGELFF
>TRBV9
CASSVLGGGAWNEQFF
>TRBV28
CASGLLRSQPQHF
>TRBV5-1
CASSLVPGTEEQYF
>TRBV5-1
CASSPGDRGYQPQHF
>TRBV2
CASSEQGAGQETQYF
>TRBV20-1
CSGTEQETQYF
>TRBV7-3
CASSFFAGGPDTQYF
>TRBV29-1
CSVALRGLETQYF
>TRBV9
CASSVGSGTAVQETQYF
>TRBV4-2
CASRLTQGEEAYGYTF
>TRBV27
CASSLGLAGDAYF
>TRBV30
CAWSLIQGIHEQYF
>TRBV19
CASSIWGQGQNTEAFF
>TRBV4-1
CASSQLYSYNSPLHF
>TRBV7-9
CASSFSRTGLNEKLFF
>TRBV6-1
CASKTELNTEAFF
>TRBV9
CASSVVGSGTDTQYF
>TRBV4-2
CASSHSSLDRGNQPQHF
>TRBV28
CASSLWTPNTGELFF
>TRBV18
CASSTRQNQPQHF
>TRBV9
CASSVGTANYGYTF
>TRBV9
CASSVVSGDTQYF
>TRBV11-1
CASSLTYEQYF
>TRBV4-2
CASSQEISGTETQYF
>TRBV7-2
CASSRQRMNTEAFF
>TRBV5-5
CASSSNRGHEQYF
>TRBV6-4
CASSRMASGSYNEQFF
>TRBV6-1
CASSAGTGGSYEQYF
>TRBV27
CASTTVTAFNYGYTF
>TRBV19
CASSIWQAGYTF
>TRBV4-1
CASSQFRQGAEYEQYF
>TRBV14
CASRLAGAETQYF
>TRBV28
CASSLGLQGSNQPQHF
>TRBV6-5
CASRGLQGGDTEAFF